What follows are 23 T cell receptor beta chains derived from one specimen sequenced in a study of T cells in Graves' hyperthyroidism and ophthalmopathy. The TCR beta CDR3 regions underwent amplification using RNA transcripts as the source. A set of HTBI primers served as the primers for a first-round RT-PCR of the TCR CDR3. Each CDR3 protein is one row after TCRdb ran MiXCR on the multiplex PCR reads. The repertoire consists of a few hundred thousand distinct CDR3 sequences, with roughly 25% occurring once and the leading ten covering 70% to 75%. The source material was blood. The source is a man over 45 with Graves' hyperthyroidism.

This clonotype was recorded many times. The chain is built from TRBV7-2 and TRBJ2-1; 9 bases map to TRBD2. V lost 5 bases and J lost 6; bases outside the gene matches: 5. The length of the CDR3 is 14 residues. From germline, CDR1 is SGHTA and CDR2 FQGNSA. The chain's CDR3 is CASSPGTSLNEQFF. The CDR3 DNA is TGTGCCAGCAGCCCCGGGACTAGCCTCAATGAGCAGTTCTTC. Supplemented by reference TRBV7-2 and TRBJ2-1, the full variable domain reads GAGVSQSPSNKVTEKGKDVELRCDPISGHTALYWYRQSLGQGLEFLIYFQGNSAPDKSGLPSDRFSAERTGGSVSTLTIQRTQQEDSAVYLCASSPGTSLNEQFFGPGTRLTVL.

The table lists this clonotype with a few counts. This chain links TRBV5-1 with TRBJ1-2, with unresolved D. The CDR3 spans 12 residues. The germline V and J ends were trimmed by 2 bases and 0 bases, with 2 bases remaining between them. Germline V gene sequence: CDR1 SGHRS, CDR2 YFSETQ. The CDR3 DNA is TGCGCCAGCAGCTTAGCTAACTATGGCTACACCTTC. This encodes CASSLANYGYTF. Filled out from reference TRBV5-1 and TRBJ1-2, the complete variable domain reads KAGVTQTPRYLIKTRGQQVTLSCSPISGHRSVSWYQQTPGQGLQFLFEYFSETQRNKGNFPGRFSGRQFSNSRSEMNVSTLELGDSALYLCASSLANYGYTFGSGTRLTVV.

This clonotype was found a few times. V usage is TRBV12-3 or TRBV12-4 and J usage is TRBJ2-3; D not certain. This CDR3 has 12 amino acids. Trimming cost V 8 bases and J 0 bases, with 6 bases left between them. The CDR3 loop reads CASCQSTDTQYF. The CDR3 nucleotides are TGTGCCAGCTGTCAAAGCACAGATACGCAGTATTTT.

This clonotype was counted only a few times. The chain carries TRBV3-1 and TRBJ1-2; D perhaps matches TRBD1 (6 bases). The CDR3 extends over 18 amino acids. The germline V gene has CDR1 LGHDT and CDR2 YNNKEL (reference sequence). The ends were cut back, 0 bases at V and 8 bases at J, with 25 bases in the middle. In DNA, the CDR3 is TGTGCCAGCAGCCAAGATGTTTTACAGGGAACCTTCCCTAGGGGCTACACCTTC. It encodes CASSQDVLQGTFPRGYTF.

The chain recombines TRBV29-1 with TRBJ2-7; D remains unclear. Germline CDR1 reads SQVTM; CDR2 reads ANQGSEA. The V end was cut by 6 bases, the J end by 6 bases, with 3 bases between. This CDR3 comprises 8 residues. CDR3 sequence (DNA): TGCAGCGTCCCCGAGCAGTACTTC. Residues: CSVPEQYF.

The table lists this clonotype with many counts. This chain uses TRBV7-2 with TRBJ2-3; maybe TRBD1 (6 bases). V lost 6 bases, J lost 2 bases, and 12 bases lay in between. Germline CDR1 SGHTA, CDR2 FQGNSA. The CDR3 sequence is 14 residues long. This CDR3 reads CASRRRDNTDTQYF. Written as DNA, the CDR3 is TGTGCCAGCAGACGCCGGGACAACACAGATACGCAGTATTTT.

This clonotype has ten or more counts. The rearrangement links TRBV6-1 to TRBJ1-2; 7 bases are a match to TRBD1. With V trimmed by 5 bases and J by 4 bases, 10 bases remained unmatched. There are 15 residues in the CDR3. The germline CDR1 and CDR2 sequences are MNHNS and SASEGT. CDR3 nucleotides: TGTGCCAGCAGTCCCCAGGGGGGAGGTAGCTATGGCTACACCTTC. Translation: CASSPQGGGSYGYTF.

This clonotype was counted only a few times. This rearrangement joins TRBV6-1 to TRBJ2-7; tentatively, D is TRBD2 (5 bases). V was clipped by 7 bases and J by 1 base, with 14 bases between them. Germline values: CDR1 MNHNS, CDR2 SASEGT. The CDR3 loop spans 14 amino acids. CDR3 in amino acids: CASTDSGKSYEQYF. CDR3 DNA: TGTGCCAGCACCGACTCGGGGAAATCCTACGAGCAGTACTTC.

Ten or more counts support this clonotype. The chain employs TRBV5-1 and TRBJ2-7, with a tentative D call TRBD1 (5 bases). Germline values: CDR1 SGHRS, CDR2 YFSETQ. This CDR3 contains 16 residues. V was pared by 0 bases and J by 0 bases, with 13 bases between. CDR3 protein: CASSLAQGRVSYEQYF. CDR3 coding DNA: TGCGCCAGCAGCTTGGCCCAGGGAAGGGTCTCCTACGAGCAGTACTTC.

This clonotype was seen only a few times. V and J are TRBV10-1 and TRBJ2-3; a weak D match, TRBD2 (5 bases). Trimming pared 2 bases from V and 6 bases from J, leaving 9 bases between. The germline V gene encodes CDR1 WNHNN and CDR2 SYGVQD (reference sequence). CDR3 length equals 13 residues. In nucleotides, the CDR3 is TGCGCCAGCAGTGAGCCGGAGGAGGATACGCAGTATTTT. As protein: CASSEPEEDTQYF.

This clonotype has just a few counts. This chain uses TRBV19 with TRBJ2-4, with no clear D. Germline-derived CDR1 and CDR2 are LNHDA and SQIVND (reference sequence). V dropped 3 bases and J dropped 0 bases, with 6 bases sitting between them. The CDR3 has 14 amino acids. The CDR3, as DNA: TGTGCCAGTAGTATGGACCTAGCCAAAAACATTCAGTACTTC. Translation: CASSMDLAKNIQYF. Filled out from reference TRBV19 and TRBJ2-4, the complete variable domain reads DGGITQSPKYLFRKEGQNVTLSCEQNLNHDAMYWYRQDPGQGLRLIYYSQIVNDFQKGDIAEGYSVSREKKESFPLTVTSAQKNPTAFYLCASSMDLAKNIQYFGAGTRLSVL.

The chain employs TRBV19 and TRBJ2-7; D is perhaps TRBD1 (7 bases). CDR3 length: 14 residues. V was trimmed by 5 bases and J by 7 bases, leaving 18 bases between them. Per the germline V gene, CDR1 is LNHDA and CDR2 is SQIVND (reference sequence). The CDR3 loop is CASSWAGGYKEQYF. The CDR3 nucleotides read TGTGCCAGTAGTTGGGCAGGGGGGTATAAGGAGCAGTACTTC.

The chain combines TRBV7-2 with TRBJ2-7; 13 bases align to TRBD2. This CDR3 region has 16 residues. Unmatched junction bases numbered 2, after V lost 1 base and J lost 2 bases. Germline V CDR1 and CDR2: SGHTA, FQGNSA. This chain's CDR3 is CASSLEGTSGTYEQYF. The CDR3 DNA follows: TGTGCCAGCAGCTTAGAAGGGACTAGCGGGACCTACGAGCAGTACTTC.

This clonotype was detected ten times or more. The CDR3 nucleotides are TGTGCCAGCAGTCCCGCGGGACTAGCGGAACATGAGCAGTTCTTC. Its translation is CASSPAGLAEHEQFF. The chain carries TRBV12-3 or TRBV12-4 and TRBJ2-1, with TRBD2 identical over 11 bases. This CDR3 region has 15 residues. V shed 5 bases, J shed 8 bases, and the junction held 8 bases outside the gene matches.

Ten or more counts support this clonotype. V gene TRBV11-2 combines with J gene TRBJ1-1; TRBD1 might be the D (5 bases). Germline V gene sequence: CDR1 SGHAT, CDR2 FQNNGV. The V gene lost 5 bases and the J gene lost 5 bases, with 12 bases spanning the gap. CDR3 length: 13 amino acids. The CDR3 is CASSTGPGTEAFF. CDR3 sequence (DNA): TGTGCCAGCAGCACAGGACCGGGGACTGAAGCTTTCTTT.

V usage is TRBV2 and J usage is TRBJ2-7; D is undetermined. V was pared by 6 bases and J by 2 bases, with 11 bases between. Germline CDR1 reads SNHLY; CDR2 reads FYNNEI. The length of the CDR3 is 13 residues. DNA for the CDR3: TGTGCCAGCAGCCGACTGTCGACCTACGAGCAGTACTTC. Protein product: CASSRLSTYEQYF.

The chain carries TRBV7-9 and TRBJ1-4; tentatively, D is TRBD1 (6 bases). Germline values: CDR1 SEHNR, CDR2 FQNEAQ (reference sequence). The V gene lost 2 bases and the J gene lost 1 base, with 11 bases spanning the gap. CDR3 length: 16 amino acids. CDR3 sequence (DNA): TGTGCCAGCAGCTTACATGGGGGCCGAACTAATGAAAAACTGTTTTTT. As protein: CASSLHGGRTNEKLFF.

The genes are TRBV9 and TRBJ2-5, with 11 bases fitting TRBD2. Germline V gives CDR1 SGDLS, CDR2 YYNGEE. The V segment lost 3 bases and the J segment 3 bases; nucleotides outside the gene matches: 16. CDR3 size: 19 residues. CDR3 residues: CASSANPTSGSPWEETQYF. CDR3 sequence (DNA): TGTGCCAGCAGCGCCAACCCTACTAGCGGGAGCCCATGGGAAGAGACCCAGTACTTC.

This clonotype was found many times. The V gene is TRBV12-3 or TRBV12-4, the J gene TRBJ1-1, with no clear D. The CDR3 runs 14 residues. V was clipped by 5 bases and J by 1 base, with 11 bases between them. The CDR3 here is CASSTRTRNTEAFF. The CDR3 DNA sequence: TGTGCCAGCAGTACCCGGACGAGGAACACTGAAGCTTTCTTT.

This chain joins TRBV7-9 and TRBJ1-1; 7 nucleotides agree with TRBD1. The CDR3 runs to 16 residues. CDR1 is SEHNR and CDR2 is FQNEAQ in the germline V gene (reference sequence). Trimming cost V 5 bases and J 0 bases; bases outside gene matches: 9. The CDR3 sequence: CASSRPGTVMNTEAFF. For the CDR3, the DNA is TGTGCCAGCAGCCGTCCCGGGACAGTGATGAACACTGAAGCTTTCTTT.

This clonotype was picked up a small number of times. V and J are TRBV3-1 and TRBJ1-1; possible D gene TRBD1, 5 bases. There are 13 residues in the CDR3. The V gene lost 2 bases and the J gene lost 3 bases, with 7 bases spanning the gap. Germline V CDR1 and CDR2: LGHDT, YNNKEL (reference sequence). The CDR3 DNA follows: TGTGCCAGCAGCCAAACCAGGGACACTGAAGCTTTCTTT. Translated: CASSQTRDTEAFF.

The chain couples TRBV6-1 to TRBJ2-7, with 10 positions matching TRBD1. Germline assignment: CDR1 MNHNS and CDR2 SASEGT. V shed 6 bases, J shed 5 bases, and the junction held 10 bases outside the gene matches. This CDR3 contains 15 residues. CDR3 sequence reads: CASSGLDRGQDEQYF. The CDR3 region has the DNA TGTGCCAGCAGCGGCCTCGACAGGGGGCAAGACGAGCAGTACTTC.

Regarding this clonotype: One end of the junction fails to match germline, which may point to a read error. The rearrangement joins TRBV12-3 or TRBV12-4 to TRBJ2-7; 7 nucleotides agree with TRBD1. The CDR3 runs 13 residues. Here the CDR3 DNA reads TGTGCCAGCAAGAGGGACAGAGGGTCGAAGAGTGACTTC. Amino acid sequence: CASKRDRGSKSDF.